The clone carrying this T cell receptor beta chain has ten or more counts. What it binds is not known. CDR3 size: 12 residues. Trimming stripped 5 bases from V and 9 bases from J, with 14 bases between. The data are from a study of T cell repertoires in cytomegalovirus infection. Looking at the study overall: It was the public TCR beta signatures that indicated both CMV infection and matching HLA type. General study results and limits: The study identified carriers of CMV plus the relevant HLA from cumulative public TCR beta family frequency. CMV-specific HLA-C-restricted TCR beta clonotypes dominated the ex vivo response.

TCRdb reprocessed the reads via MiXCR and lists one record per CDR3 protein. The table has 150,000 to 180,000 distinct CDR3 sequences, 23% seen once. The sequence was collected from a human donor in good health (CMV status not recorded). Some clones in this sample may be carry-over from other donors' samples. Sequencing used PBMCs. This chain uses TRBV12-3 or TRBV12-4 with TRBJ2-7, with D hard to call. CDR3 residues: CASSLSAGGQYF. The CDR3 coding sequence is TGTGCCAGCAGTCTTTCGGCCGGTGGGCAGTACTTC.